This is a list of T cell receptor beta chains from one sample in a study of blood T cell repertoires in COVID-19. Profiled with immunoSEQ multiplex PCR; TCRdb holds only in-frame clones, not every one. The repertoire holds 160,000 or so clones, with around nine tenths as singletons. Specimen: peripheral blood. The receptors here all came from a woman in her seventies with COVID-19, enrolled during active disease. CDR3s include the opening cysteine and the closing phenylalanine or tryptophan. Each record gives: clone size, J gene, CDR3 length, D gene, V gene, CDR3 protein, CDR3 DNA. D genes are given only for firm matches. A row's size may be missing; if present it is once, few, many or a size class.

clone size: NA
J gene: TRBJ2-5
CDR3 length: 15
D gene: NA
V gene: TRBV5-1
CDR3 protein: CASSLSPTGQETQYF
CDR3 DNA: TGCGCCAGCAGCTTGAGCCCTACAGGGCAAGAGACCCAGTACTTC

clone size: NA
J gene: TRBJ1-4
CDR3 length: 15
D gene: NA
V gene: TRBV5-4
CDR3 protein: CASSLRGKSNEKLFF
CDR3 DNA: TGTGCCAGCAGCTTGCGCGGGAAGTCTAATGAAAAACTGTTTTTT

clone size: NA
J gene: TRBJ1-1
CDR3 length: 15
D gene: NA
V gene: TRBV15
CDR3 protein: CATSRDNRRNTEAFF
CDR3 DNA: TGTGCCACCAGCAGAGATAACAGGAGAAACACTGAAGCTTTCTTT

clone size: NA
J gene: TRBJ1-2
CDR3 length: 14
D gene: NA
V gene: TRBV3-1/TRBV3-2
CDR3 protein: CASSQDSTSYGYTF
CDR3 DNA: TGTGCCAGCAGCCAAGACAGTACCTCCTATGGCTACACCTTC

clone size: many
J gene: TRBJ1-2
CDR3 length: 12
D gene: NA
V gene: TRBV7-9
CDR3 protein: CASSLVEIGYTF
CDR3 DNA: TGTGCCAGCAGCTTAGTAGAGATAGGCTACACCTTC

clone size: NA
J gene: TRBJ1-2
CDR3 length: 13
D gene: TRBD1
V gene: TRBV2
CDR3 protein: CATAGQGAGGYTF
CDR3 DNA: TGTGCCACTGCAGGACAGGGGGCCGGTGGCTACACCTTC

clone size: few
J gene: TRBJ1-3
CDR3 length: 16
D gene: TRBD1
V gene: TRBV3-1/TRBV3-2
CDR3 protein: CASSHAGGSAGNTIYF
CDR3 DNA: TGTGCCAGCAGCCACGCAGGGGGATCGGCTGGAAACACCATATATTTT

clone size: NA
J gene: TRBJ2-7
CDR3 length: 17
D gene: NA
V gene: TRBV4-1
CDR3 protein: CASSSNHGRKSTYEQYF
CDR3 DNA: TGCGCCAGCAGCTCGAACCATGGGAGGAAATCAACCTACGAGCAGTACTTC

clone size: NA
J gene: TRBJ1-3
CDR3 length: 13
D gene: NA
V gene: TRBV18
CDR3 protein: CASSLGTANTIYF
CDR3 DNA: TGTGCCAGCTCACTGGGGACTGCAAACACCATATATTTT

clone size: NA
J gene: TRBJ1-5
CDR3 length: 14
D gene: NA
V gene: TRBV30
CDR3 protein: CAWSVRGGSQPQHF
CDR3 DNA: TGTGCCTGGAGTGTAAGAGGGGGAAGTCAGCCCCAGCATTTT

clone size: once
J gene: TRBJ2-5
CDR3 length: 16
D gene: NA
V gene: TRBV3-1/TRBV3-2
CDR3 protein: CASSQDHGRSSETQYF
CDR3 DNA: TGTGCCAGCAGCCAAGATCATGGTAGGAGTTCAGAGACCCAGTACTTC

clone size: NA
J gene: TRBJ2-3
CDR3 length: 15
D gene: NA
V gene: TRBV5-1
CDR3 protein: CASSLVWTSTDTQYF
CDR3 DNA: TGCGCCAGCAGCTTGGTTTGGACTAGCACAGATACGCAGTATTTT

clone size: few
J gene: TRBJ1-1
CDR3 length: 13
D gene: NA
V gene: TRBV6-4
CDR3 protein: CASRDSGLTEAFF
CDR3 DNA: TGTGCCAGCAGAGACAGTGGACTCACTGAAGCTTTCTTT

clone size: NA
J gene: TRBJ1-1
CDR3 length: 13
D gene: NA
V gene: TRBV5-4
CDR3 protein: CASRRAGRTEAFF
CDR3 DNA: TGTGCCAGCAGAAGGGCAGGGCGCACTGAAGCTTTCTTT

clone size: NA
J gene: TRBJ1-6
CDR3 length: 14
D gene: TRBD1
V gene: TRBV2
CDR3 protein: CASSETGANSPLHF
CDR3 DNA: TGTGCCAGCAGTGAGACAGGGGCAAATTCACCCCTCCACTTT

clone size: NA
J gene: TRBJ1-1
CDR3 length: 15
D gene: TRBD1
V gene: TRBV2
CDR3 protein: CASSFDRVGNTEAFF
CDR3 DNA: TGTGCCAGCAGTTTTGACAGGGTGGGGAACACTGAAGCTTTCTTT

clone size: NA
J gene: TRBJ2-5
CDR3 length: 14
D gene: NA
V gene: TRBV7-2
CDR3 protein: CASSLEGSGGTQYF
CDR3 DNA: TGTGCCAGCAGCTTAGAAGGTAGCGGAGGGACCCAGTACTTC

clone size: NA
J gene: TRBJ1-5
CDR3 length: 19
D gene: TRBD1
V gene: TRBV19
CDR3 protein: CASSTSSGTGKSSNQPQHF
CDR3 DNA: TGTGCCAGTAGTACCTCCTCCGGGACAGGGAAGAGTAGCAATCAGCCCCAGCATTTT

clone size: NA
J gene: TRBJ1-1
CDR3 length: 13
D gene: TRBD1
V gene: TRBV5-1
CDR3 protein: CASSITGDPEAFF
CDR3 DNA: TGCGCCAGCAGCATTACAGGGGATCCTGAAGCTTTCTTT

clone size: NA
J gene: TRBJ1-5
CDR3 length: 14
D gene: NA
V gene: TRBV2
CDR3 protein: CASSYGQSNQPQHF
CDR3 DNA: TGTGCCAGCAGCTACGGACAGAGCAATCAGCCCCAGCATTTT

clone size: NA
J gene: TRBJ1-6
CDR3 length: 13
D gene: NA
V gene: TRBV27
CDR3 protein: CASSFRLGSPLHF
CDR3 DNA: TGTGCCAGCAGTTTCAGGCTTGGTTCACCCCTCCACTTT

clone size: NA
J gene: TRBJ1-1
CDR3 length: 16
D gene: NA
V gene: TRBV18
CDR3 protein: CASSPPNQRGGTEAFF
CDR3 DNA: TGTGCCAGCTCACCACCGAATCAAAGGGGCGGCACTGAAGCTTTCTTT

clone size: NA
J gene: TRBJ1-1
CDR3 length: 15
D gene: TRBD1
V gene: TRBV5-1
CDR3 protein: CASRSGQATLTEAFF
CDR3 DNA: TGCGCCAGCAGGTCGGGACAGGCGACACTCACTGAAGCTTTCTTT

clone size: NA
J gene: TRBJ1-2
CDR3 length: 15
D gene: TRBD1
V gene: TRBV7-2
CDR3 protein: CASSLGQGKGYGYTF
CDR3 DNA: TGTGCCAGCAGCTTAGGACAGGGCAAAGGCTATGGCTACACCTTC

clone size: NA
J gene: TRBJ2-1
CDR3 length: 14
D gene: TRBD1
V gene: TRBV29-1
CDR3 protein: CSAGTGRSSNEQFF
CDR3 DNA: TGCAGCGCCGGGACAGGGAGGAGTAGCAATGAGCAGTTCTTC

clone size: once
J gene: TRBJ1-6
CDR3 length: 15
D gene: NA
V gene: TRBV30
CDR3 protein: CAWTLWDIDNSPLHF
CDR3 DNA: TGTGCCTGGACTCTCTGGGACATCGACAATTCACCCCTCCACTTT

clone size: NA
J gene: TRBJ2-6
CDR3 length: 17
D gene: TRBD1
V gene: TRBV28
CDR3 protein: CASGRDRHQPGANVLTF
CDR3 DNA: TGTGCCAGCGGCCGGGACAGGCACCAGCCTGGGGCCAACGTCCTGACTTTC

clone size: NA
J gene: TRBJ2-2
CDR3 length: 13
D gene: NA
V gene: TRBV5-6
CDR3 protein: CATADLNTGELFF
CDR3 DNA: TGTGCAACCGCCGACTTGAACACCGGGGAGCTGTTTTTT

clone size: once
J gene: TRBJ2-3
CDR3 length: 15
D gene: NA
V gene: TRBV7-8
CDR3 protein: CASSPSSGVTDTQYF
CDR3 DNA: TGTGCCAGCAGCCCCTCTTCGGGGGTCACAGATACGCAGTATTTT

clone size: NA
J gene: TRBJ1-1
CDR3 length: 13
D gene: NA
V gene: TRBV5-1
CDR3 protein: CASSLVAGTEAFF
CDR3 DNA: TGCGCCAGCAGCTTGGTCGCAGGTACTGAAGCTTTCTTT

clone size: few
J gene: TRBJ1-2
CDR3 length: 14
D gene: NA
V gene: TRBV7-9
CDR3 protein: CASSTSRTDYGYTF
CDR3 DNA: TGTGCCAGCAGCACATCCCGGACAGACTATGGCTACACCTTC

clone size: NA
J gene: TRBJ2-4
CDR3 length: 15
D gene: NA
V gene: TRBV4-2
CDR3 protein: CASSQDSADKNIQYF
CDR3 DNA: TGTGCCAGCAGCCAGGATTCGGCGGACAAGAACATTCAGTACTTC

clone size: NA
J gene: TRBJ2-3
CDR3 length: 15
D gene: NA
V gene: TRBV2
CDR3 protein: CASSDSLISTDTQYF
CDR3 DNA: TGTGCCAGCAGTGACTCACTGATCTCCACAGATACGCAGTATTTT

clone size: NA
J gene: TRBJ1-1
CDR3 length: 12
D gene: NA
V gene: TRBV6-1
CDR3 protein: CASSEVADEAFF
CDR3 DNA: TGTGCCAGCAGTGAAGTGGCGGATGAAGCTTTCTTT

clone size: once
J gene: TRBJ2-2
CDR3 length: 16
D gene: TRBD2
V gene: TRBV5-4
CDR3 protein: CASSLSGGAPTGELFF
CDR3 DNA: TGTGCCAGCAGCTTAAGCGGGGGGGCCCCCACCGGGGAGCTGTTTTTT

clone size: NA
J gene: TRBJ1-5
CDR3 length: 15
D gene: TRBD1
V gene: TRBV18
CDR3 protein: CASSPPTGANQPQHF
CDR3 DNA: TGTGCCAGCTCACCACCGACAGGGGCCAATCAGCCCCAGCATTTT

clone size: NA
J gene: TRBJ2-3
CDR3 length: 14
D gene: NA
V gene: TRBV10-3
CDR3 protein: CAISGGGAVDTQYF
CDR3 DNA: TGTGCCATCAGTGGAGGGGGGGCCGTCGATACGCAGTATTTT

clone size: NA
J gene: TRBJ2-2
CDR3 length: 15
D gene: NA
V gene: TRBV15
CDR3 protein: CATSRETTIPGELFF
CDR3 DNA: TGTGCCACCAGCAGAGAAACGACTATTCCCGGGGAGCTGTTTTTT

clone size: NA
J gene: TRBJ1-3
CDR3 length: 14
D gene: TRBD1
V gene: TRBV6-5
CDR3 protein: CASRRTGSENTIYF
CDR3 DNA: TGTGCCAGCAGAAGGACAGGTTCCGAGAACACCATATATTTT

clone size: NA
J gene: TRBJ1-5
CDR3 length: 15
D gene: TRBD1
V gene: TRBV9
CDR3 protein: CASSVGQGLNQPQHF
CDR3 DNA: TGTGCCAGCAGCGTCGGACAGGGCCTAAATCAGCCCCAGCATTTT

clone size: few
J gene: TRBJ1-6
CDR3 length: 15
D gene: TRBD1
V gene: TRBV10-3
CDR3 protein: CAISDRTGNNSPLHF
CDR3 DNA: TGTGCCATCAGTGACAGGACAGGGAATAATTCACCCCTCCACTTT

clone size: NA
J gene: TRBJ2-3
CDR3 length: 14
D gene: NA
V gene: TRBV29-1
CDR3 protein: CSVEGGSGYRGQYF
CDR3 DNA: TGCAGCGTTGAAGGAGGGAGCGGGTATCGGGGGCAGTATTTT